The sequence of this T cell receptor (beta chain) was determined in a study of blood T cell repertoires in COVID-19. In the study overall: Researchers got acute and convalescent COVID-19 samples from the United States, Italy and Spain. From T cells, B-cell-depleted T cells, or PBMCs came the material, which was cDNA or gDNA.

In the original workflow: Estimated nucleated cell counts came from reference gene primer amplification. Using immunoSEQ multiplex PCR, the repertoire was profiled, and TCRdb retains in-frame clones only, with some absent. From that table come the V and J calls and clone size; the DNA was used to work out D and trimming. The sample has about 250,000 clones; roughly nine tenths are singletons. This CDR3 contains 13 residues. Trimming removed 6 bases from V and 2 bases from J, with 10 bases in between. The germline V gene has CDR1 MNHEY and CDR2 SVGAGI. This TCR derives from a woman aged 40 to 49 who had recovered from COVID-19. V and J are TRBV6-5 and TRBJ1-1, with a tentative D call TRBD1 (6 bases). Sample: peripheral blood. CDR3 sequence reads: CASSLDRNTEAFF. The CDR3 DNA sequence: TGTGCCAGCAGCTTGGACAGAAACACTGAAGCTTTCTTT.